Listed below are T cell receptor beta chains from one sample, sequenced in a study of shared clonotypes between healthy human individuals. Repertoires were generated with immunoSEQ multiplex PCR, while TCRdb's copy carries only in-frame clones and drops some. Found here are about 2.3 million clones, 93% of them singletons; the top ten hold 0.39%. The source material was naive CD4+ T cells from PBMCs. The receptors shown here come from a young man in good health. Some clones in this sample may be carry-over from other donors' samples. The CDR3 runs from the conserved cysteine through the conserved F or W. A D gene is named only where the DNA matches it firmly. Rows give clone size only sometimes, using once, few, many, or a class for an expanded clone.

TRBV4-2,TRBJ2-2,once,TRBD2,CASSQEASGSTGTGELFF,TGTGCCAGCAGCCAAGAGGCTAGCGGGAGTACGGGCACCGGGGAGCTGTTTTTT
TRBV15,TRBJ2-1,NA,TRBD2,CATSRAGLVVGEQFF,TGTGCCACCAGCCGAGCGGGACTAGTTGTAGGTGAGCAGTTCTTC
TRBV2,TRBJ1-4,NA,NA,CASSEIVTDEKLFF,TGTGCCAGCAGTGAGATTGTAACAGACGAAAAACTGTTTTTT
TRBV5-1,TRBJ2-2,NA,NA,CASSLASANTGELFF,TGCGCCAGCAGCTTGGCCTCGGCCAACACCGGGGAGCTGTTTTTT
TRBV7-2,TRBJ1-1,few,NA,CARGGGGAGTEAFF,TGTGCCAGAGGAGGCGGGGGGGCAGGCACTGAAGCTTTCTTT
TRBV28,TRBJ1-5,NA,NA,CASSFALQPQHF,TGTGCCAGCAGTTTCGCTCTGCAGCCCCAGCATTTT
TRBV10-1,TRBJ1-2,NA,NA,CASIPGEVGGYTF,TGCGCCAGCATCCCCGGTGAAGTCGGAGGCTACACCTTC
TRBV5-4,TRBJ1-2,NA,NA,CASSPREALVYGYTF,TGTGCCAGCAGCCCGCGGGAGGCGCTTGTCTATGGCTACACCTTC
TRBV30,TRBJ1-5,NA,TRBD1,CAWDRGRGASNQPQHF,TGTGCCTGGGACAGGGGAAGAGGGGCCAGCAATCAGCCCCAGCATTTT
TRBV27,TRBJ2-2,NA,NA,CASSFNTGELFF,TGTGCCAGCAGTTTCAACACCGGGGAGCTGTTTTTT
TRBV6-6,TRBJ1-1,NA,NA,CASSYLISTGNTEAFF,TGTGCCAGCAGTTACCTAATATCGACAGGGAACACTGAAGCTTTCTTT
TRBV5-1,TRBJ2-3,NA,NA,CASRPYGGTDTQYF,TGCGCCAGCAGGCCCTATGGGGGCACAGATACGCAGTATTTT
TRBV6-6,TRBJ1-3,NA,NA,CASRYREGNTIYF,TGTGCCAGCAGATACAGGGAGGGAAACACCATATATTTT
TRBV9,TRBJ1-1,NA,NA,CASSVDFAEKAFF,TGTGCCAGCAGCGTAGATTTTGCAGAGAAAGCTTTCTTT
TRBV9,TRBJ2-3,NA,NA,CASSVELVGMYTQYF,TGTGCCAGCAGCGTAGAACTAGTCGGGATGTATACGCAGTATTTT
TRBV28,TRBJ1-4,NA,TRBD1,CASSTMDRGLGKLFF,TGTGCCAGCAGTACGATGGACAGGGGCTTGGGAAAACTGTTTTTT
TRBV10-3,TRBJ1-4,NA,NA,CAISGTTGEPTNEKLFF,TGTGCCATCAGTGGGACCACAGGAGAACCAACTAATGAAAAACTGTTTTTT
TRBV18,TRBJ2-7,NA,TRBD1,CASSPTGGGHEQYF,TGTGCCAGCTCACCGACAGGGGGTGGGCACGAGCAGTACTTC
TRBV7-9,TRBJ2-1,NA,TRBD2,CASSLALGGGPSYNEQFF,TGTGCCAGCAGCTTAGCCCTTGGGGGAGGGCCCTCCTACAATGAGCAGTTCTTC
TRBV5-1,TRBJ2-3,NA,NA,CASSWGLGDTQYF,TGCGCCAGCAGCTGGGGATTAGGGGATACGCAGTATTTT
TRBV19,TRBJ2-3,NA,NA,CASSLGVGTDTQYF,TGTGCCAGTAGTTTGGGTGTAGGGACAGATACGCAGTATTTT
TRBV10-3,TRBJ2-2,NA,NA,CAIKGAINTGELFF,TGTGCCATCAAGGGCGCAATTAACACCGGGGAGCTGTTTTTT
TRBV7-3,TRBJ2-1,NA,NA,CASQYTRHNEQFF,TGTGCCAGCCAATACACCCGACACAATGAGCAGTTCTTC
TRBV7-2,TRBJ1-2,NA,NA,CASSLYRTGGNYGYTF,TGTGCCAGCAGCTTATATAGGACGGGTGGAAACTATGGCTACACCTTC
TRBV5-1,TRBJ2-5,NA,NA,CASSGTVQETQYF,TGCGCCAGCAGCGGGACGGTCCAAGAGACCCAGTACTTC
TRBV28,TRBJ1-5,NA,NA,CASTLGGSIGQPQHF,TGTGCCAGCACTCTCGGTGGGAGTATAGGTCAGCCCCAGCATTTT
TRBV25-1,TRBJ2-7,NA,NA,CASHTRSYEQYF,TGTGCCAGCCATACACGTTCCTACGAGCAGTACTTC
TRBV7-9,TRBJ2-1,NA,NA,CASSLDFSGWLEQFF,TGTGCCAGCAGCTTAGACTTTAGCGGATGGCTTGAGCAGTTCTTC
TRBV11-2,TRBJ2-5,NA,TRBD1,CASSTQPGQGSTQYF,TGTGCCAGCAGCACCCAGCCGGGACAGGGGTCGACCCAGTACTTC
TRBV4-2,TRBJ2-2,NA,NA,CASSQAISLATSVPLDTGELFF,TGTGCCAGCAGCCAAGCAATATCGCTAGCGACGTCAGTCCCCCTGGACACCGGGGAGCTGTTTTTT
TRBV15,TRBJ2-3,NA,NA,CATSTMGGITDTQYF,TGTGCCACCAGCACCATGGGGGGTATAACAGATACGCAGTATTTT
TRBV4-1,TRBJ2-5,NA,NA,CASSQDGTGQETQYF,TGCGCCAGCAGCCAAGATGGGACTGGACAAGAGACCCAGTACTTC
TRBV27,TRBJ1-4,NA,NA,CASSFLGAANEKLFF,TGTGCCAGCAGTTTCCTGGGGGCAGCTAATGAAAAACTGTTTTTT
TRBV7-2,TRBJ2-2,NA,TRBD2,CASSPTSGSDTGELFF,TGTGCCAGCAGCCCCACTAGCGGGAGCGACACCGGGGAGCTGTTTTTT
TRBV29-1,TRBJ2-7,NA,NA,CSVAGRTYEQYF,TGCAGCGTTGCTGGTCGAACCTACGAGCAGTACTTC
TRBV2,TRBJ2-1,once,NA,CASRPDREAYNEQFF,TGTGCCAGCAGGCCCGACAGGGAGGCCTACAATGAGCAGTTCTTC
TRBV10-3,TRBJ1-1,NA,NA,CAASTAGNTEAFF,TGTGCCGCCTCAACAGCGGGGAACACTGAAGCTTTCTTT
TRBV28,TRBJ2-1,NA,NA,CASRSGGSYNEQFF,TGTGCCAGCAGATCCGGCGGCTCCTACAATGAGCAGTTCTTC
TRBV5-6,TRBJ1-2,NA,NA,CASSSRGILPGGYTF,TGTGCCAGCAGCTCCCGGGGCATCTTGCCCGGTGGCTACACCTTC